Listed below are T cell receptor beta chains from one sample, sequenced in a study of T-cell reconstitution after alpha-beta-depleted transplantation in children. A single record per CDR3 protein comes from TCRdb applying MiXCR to the PCR reads. The sample has 600,000 to 700,000 distinct CDR3 sequences, roughly 17% seen once. The input for sequencing was PBMCs from the stem cell graft donor, taken from the stem cell graft. Source of these receptors: a human donor who donated a stem cell graft to a child with acute myeloid leukemia. The CDR3 runs from the conserved cysteine through the conserved F or W. A D gene is named only where the DNA matches it firmly. The size of a clone is reported for some rows only, either as once, few or many, or as a class for expanded clones.

many - TRBJ2-1 TRBV29-1 TGCAGCGTTGAGGAAAGAAACGAGCAGTTCTTC CSVEERNEQFF
- - TRBJ2-1 TRBV2 TGTGCCAGCAGACCCTCCTACAATGAGCAGTTCTTC CASRPSYNEQFF
few TRBD1 TRBJ2-2 TRBV6-1 TGTGCCAGCCCTAACAGGGGGAACACCGGGGAGCTGTTTTTT CASPNRGNTGELFF
few - TRBJ2-7 TRBV5-1 TGCGCCAGCAGCTTGGTGGACAGTATCTACGAGCAGTACTTC CASSLVDSIYEQYF
many - TRBJ2-2 TRBV20-1 TGCAGTGCTCGGGTCGGGGCCCCATATAACACCGGGGAGCTGTTTTTT CSARVGAPYNTGELFF
- TRBD1 TRBJ1-2 TRBV28 TGTGCCAGCAGTGCCAACAGGGGGAAGGAACATGGCTACACCTTC CASSANRGKEHGYTF
many - TRBJ1-2 TRBV7-3 TGTGCCAGCAGCCCCGGACATGGCTATGGCTACACCTTC CASSPGHGYGYTF
many TRBD2 TRBJ2-1 TRBV12-3/TRBV12-4 TGTGCCAGCAGTTCGATAGCGGGGGGGGCCAATGAGCAGTTCTTC CASSSIAGGANEQFF
many - TRBJ1-6 TRBV5-6 TGTGCCAGCAGCTCCTTGGACCGAAAACCCCTCCACTTT CASSSLDRKPLHF
few TRBD1 TRBJ1-1 TRBV12-3/TRBV12-4 TGTGCCAGCAGCCACGGGACAGGTGAAGCTTTCTTT CASSHGTGEAFF
many - TRBJ1-6 TRBV20-1 TGCAGTGCCCGGGGGGCTTATAATTCACCCCTCCACTTT CSARGAYNSPLHF
many - TRBJ2-1 TRBV4-3 TGCGCCAGCAGCCAAGTGCCCGGGGATACCTCCTACAATGAGCAGTTCTTC CASSQVPGDTSYNEQFF
- - TRBJ2-2 TRBV9 TGTGCCAGCAGCGCCCCCGTGAGCGGGTGGAACACCGGGGAGCTGTTTTTT CASSAPVSGWNTGELFF
many TRBD1 TRBJ1-2 TRBV20-1 TGCAGTGCTGAGGGTGTGGACAGGAACTATGGCTACACCTTC CSAEGVDRNYGYTF
few - TRBJ2-5 TRBV12-3/TRBV12-4 TGTGCCAGCAGTGACGGACAAGAGACCCAGTACTTC CASSDGQETQYF
many - TRBJ1-5 TRBV20-1 TGCAGCTTAGGCAGGAATAATCAGCCCCAGCATTTT CSLGRNNQPQHF
- - TRBJ2-7 TRBV7-9 TGTGCCAGCAGCTTCGGCGGGGTCCGGGAGCAGTACTTC CASSFGGVREQYF
few - TRBJ2-3 TRBV7-3 TGTGCCAGCAGCCTAGGGGCCGACAGGAGCACAGATACGCAGTATTTT CASSLGADRSTDTQYF
- TRBD1 TRBJ2-2 TRBV27 TGTGCCAGCAACCGACAGGGAACCGGCACCGGGGAGCTGTTTTTT CASNRQGTGTGELFF
few - TRBJ1-6 TRBV12-3/TRBV12-4 TGTGCCAGCAGCCCCGGGGGAGGGTTGAATTCACCCCTCCACTTT CASSPGGGLNSPLHF
many - TRBJ1-1 TRBV12-3/TRBV12-4 TGTGCCAGCAGGCCATTGGGGTTCACTGAAGCTTTCTTT CASRPLGFTEAFF
many - TRBJ2-4 TRBV29-1 TGCAGCGTTGCGTGGACGGGAGCCAAAAACATTCAGTACTTC CSVAWTGAKNIQYF
many TRBD1 TRBJ1-5 TRBV20-1 TGCAGTGCGGAAAGGGACAGAAGTCAGCCCCAGCATTTT CSAERDRSQPQHF
- - TRBJ2-2 TRBV7-2 TGTGCCAGCAGCTTACGACAGCCCGGAAACACCGGGGAGCTGTTTTTT CASSLRQPGNTGELFF
many - TRBJ2-7 TRBV20-1 TGCAGTGCTAGAGCTCGACAGAGAGGCTCCTACGAGCAGTACTTC CSARARQRGSYEQYF
many TRBD1 TRBJ1-5 TRBV20-1 TGCAGTGCCCCCGATAGGGGACAGGGAAAAAGAGTAGGCAATCAGCCCCAGCATTTT CSAPDRGQGKRVGNQPQHF
many - TRBJ2-1 TRBV5-1 TGCGCCAGCAGCTCGGCTGACCCCTACAATGAGCAGTTCTTC CASSSADPYNEQFF
few TRBD1 TRBJ1-5 TRBV6-1 TGTGCCAGCAAGCAACGACAGGGACAGCCCCAGCATTTT CASKQRQGQPQHF
- - TRBJ2-2 TRBV24-1 TGTGCCACCAGTGATCCTATCGGGACTTCTGACACCGGGGAGCTGTTTTTT CATSDPIGTSDTGELFF
- - TRBJ1-5 TRBV6-1 TGTGCCAGCAGTCGGTTTCAGGGTCATCAGTCCCAGCATTTT CASSRFQGHQSQHF
- TRBD2 TRBJ2-7 TRBV20-1 TGCAGTGCTAGAGTCGGGACTAGCGGGGGCTACGAGCAGTACTTC CSARVGTSGGYEQYF
few TRBD1 TRBJ2-3 TRBV20-1 TGCAGTGCGGTGACAGGGGGCGCGGCAGATACGCAGTATTTT CSAVTGGAADTQYF
few - TRBJ1-4 TRBV29-1 TGCAGCGTTGAAGATCTTGAAAAACTGTTTTTT CSVEDLEKLFF
few - TRBJ2-7 TRBV7-2 TGTGCCAGCAGCTTAGGGTCACGGGAGCAGTACTTC CASSLGSREQYF
- TRBD1 TRBJ1-2 TRBV25-1 TGTGCCAGCAGGGCGCGGACAGGATATTATGGCTACACCTTC CASRARTGYYGYTF
- TRBD2 TRBJ2-6 TRBV30 TGTGCCTGGAGTTCCCTTGTTTTGACTAGCGGAAACTCTGGGGCCAACGTCCTGACTTTC CAWSSLVLTSGNSGANVLTF
- TRBD2 TRBJ2-1 TRBV7-2 TGTGCCAGCAGCTTCCTAGCGGGGGGTCCCTACAATGAGCAGTTCTTC CASSFLAGGPYNEQFF
few - TRBJ1-5 TRBV6-1 TGTGCCAGCAGTGATGTTCATCTTAGCAATCAGCCCCAGCATTTT CASSDVHLSNQPQHF
few - TRBJ1-1 TRBV20-1 TGCAGTGCTAGCTCAGGGGTGAACACTGAAGCTTTCTTT CSASSGVNTEAFF
many - TRBJ1-5 TRBV20-1 TGCAGTGCTATAACGGGAGGGAGCAATCAGCCCCAGCATTTT CSAITGGSNQPQHF
many TRBD1 TRBJ1-1 TRBV20-1 TGCAGTGCTCGGAGACAGGGGGCGCGAACTGAAGCTTTCTTT CSARRQGARTEAFF
- - TRBJ2-2 TRBV20-1 TGCTGCCTCTGGGGAGTCGGGGAGCTGTTTTTT CCLWGVGELFF
few - TRBJ1-5 TRBV24-1 TGTGCCACCAGTGAGGGGGCAGCGGGAGGCAATCAGCCCCAGCATTTT CATSEGAAGGNQPQHF
- TRBD2 TRBJ2-7 TRBV5-1 TGCGCCAGCAGGGGCGCGATGGAGCGGGGCTCCGAGCAGTACTTC CASRGAMERGSEQYF
many TRBD2 TRBJ2-1 TRBV7-2 TGTGCCAGCAGCCCTCGACTAGCGGGGGGGCACGAGCAGTTCTTC CASSPRLAGGHEQFF